The 30 T cell receptor beta chains presented below share a single source sample, sequenced in a study of cytomegalovirus exposure and HLA in healthy donors. With 60 Vbeta and 13 Jbeta primers, the PCR was carried out. Using immunoSEQ multiplex PCR, the repertoire was profiled, and TCRdb retains in-frame clones only, with some absent. The table has some 160,000 clones, approximately 86% seen once; the top ten hold approximately 2%. Sequences were obtained from PBMCs. These receptors all come from a woman younger than 35 in good health and CMV-seronegative.

V usage is TRBV28 and J usage is TRBJ1-1, with a possible D match to TRBD1 (6 bases). CDR3 size: 15 residues. Trimming cost V 7 bases and J 5 bases, with 20 bases left between them. Germline values: CDR1 MDHEN, CDR2 SYDVKM. The CDR3 DNA sequence: TGTGCCAGCACCCAAGGGCAGGGGTGGACGACTGAAGCTTTCTTT. This gives the protein CASTQGQGWTTEAFF.

This clone showed up just once. CDR3 bases: TGTGCCTGGAGTCTAGCGGGAGGGGAATGGTACGAGCAGTACTTC. Its translation is CAWSLAGGEWYEQYF. The gene calls are TRBV30 and TRBJ2-7, with 12 nucleotides matching TRBD2. CDR1 GTSNPN and CDR2 SVGIG come from the germline V gene (reference sequence). Germline trimming cut 2 bases from V and 4 bases from J; bases unmatched to any gene: 6. The CDR3 runs 15 residues.

The chain is built from TRBV5-1 and TRBJ1-1, with 11 positions matching TRBD1. The germline V gene has CDR1 SGHRS and CDR2 YFSETQ. This CDR3 region has 14 residues. Trimming removed 7 bases from V and 7 bases from J; junction bases left unmatched: 9. This chain's CDR3 is CASGWTGGQGEAFF. Written as DNA, the CDR3 is TGCGCCAGCGGCTGGACAGGGGGCCAGGGTGAAGCTTTCTTT.

CDR3 sequence (DNA): TGTGCCAGCAGCGTAAGGGACAGATCAAGAGCTTTCTTT. This codes for CASSVRDRSRAFF. V is TRBV9 and J is TRBJ1-1; 7 bases are a match to TRBD1. Germline V CDR1 and CDR2: SGDLS, YYNGEE. V shed 1 base, J shed 10 bases, and the junction held 7 bases outside the gene matches. The CDR3 is 13 residues long.

This clone was detected a few times. J is TRBJ2-3 and V is TRBV10-3; 9 positions match TRBD1. The trim removed 6 bases at V and 5 bases at J, leaving 0 bases unmatched. The germline V gene encodes CDR1 ENHRY and CDR2 SYGVKD. The CDR3 totals 12 residues. CDR3 DNA: TGTGCCATCAGGGACAGGGGAGATACGCAGTATTTT. Amino acid sequence: CAIRDRGDTQYF.

This chain's CDR3 is CASRDSTGLPYGYTF. In nucleotides, the CDR3 is TGTGCCAGCAGGGACAGTACAGGGCTTCCCTATGGCTACACCTTC. V and J are TRBV27 and TRBJ1-2, with D possibly being TRBD1 (6 bases). Germline values: CDR1 MNHEY, CDR2 SMNVEV (reference sequence). CDR3 length: 15 amino acids. Between the trimmed V and J ends, which lost 6 bases and 4 bases, there was a span of 18 bases.

This clone is a singleton in its sample. This chain connects TRBV4-2 to TRBJ2-7; 15 nucleotides agree with TRBD2. The ends lost 4 bases at V and 3 bases at J; junction bases unmatched: 4. In germline, CDR1 is LGHNA, CDR2 YNFKEQ. This CDR3 spans 16 amino acids. The CDR3, as DNA: TGTGCCAGCAGCCTGGGACTAGCGGGGGGTAACTACGAGCAGTACTTC. Protein sequence: CASSLGLAGGNYEQYF.

The V gene is TRBV9, the J gene TRBJ2-5, with 8 nucleotides matching TRBD2. Germline V gene sequence: CDR1 SGDLS, CDR2 YYNGEE. There are 14 residues in the CDR3. V gave up 0 bases and J gave up 5 bases; unmatched junction bases: 3. CDR3 residues: CASSVAPGGETQYF. In DNA form, the CDR3 reads TGTGCCAGCAGCGTAGCTCCGGGAGGGGAGACCCAGTACTTC.

This clone was found once. V is TRBV10-2 and J is TRBJ2-2, with a tentative D call TRBD2 (5 bases). The CDR3 is 16 amino acids. With 4 bases removed from V and 2 bases from J, the gap between germline ends came to 14 bases. Germline V gives CDR1 WSHSY, CDR2 SAAADI. CDR3 in DNA: TGCGCCAGCAGTGTTTGGTCTAGCAGAAACACCGGGGAGCTGTTTTTT. Its translation is CASSVWSSRNTGELFF.

The CDR3 is CASSPPGGRDYGYTF. CDR3 nucleotides: TGTGCCAGCAGCCCCCCAGGGGGCCGAGACTATGGCTACACCTTC. The V and J genes are TRBV14 and TRBJ1-2, with 8 nucleotides matching TRBD1. After removal of 4 bases from V and 3 bases from J, the junction contained 7 bases not matched to a gene. The length of the CDR3 is 15 residues. Germline assignment: CDR1 SGHDN and CDR2 FVKESK.

The chain links TRBV30 to TRBJ1-2, with a tentative D call TRBD1 (5 bases). V was pared by 0 bases and J by 2 bases, with 13 bases between. From germline, CDR1 is GTSNPN and CDR2 SVGIG (reference sequence). The CDR3 loop spans 15 amino acids. CDR3 DNA sequence: TGTGCCTGGAGTGTTGGGGGACTGTCCAACTATGGCTACACCTTC. Translation: CAWSVGGLSNYGYTF.

This sequence joins TRBV27 and TRBJ1-6, with TRBD1 identical over 7 bases. The germline V gene encodes CDR1 MNHEY and CDR2 SMNVEV (reference sequence). The CDR3 contains 17 residues. V lost 2 bases to trimming and J lost 7 bases; unmatched junction nucleotides: 11. The CDR3 is CASSLDPSGGRNSPLHF. CDR3 sequence (DNA): TGTGCCAGCAGTTTAGATCCATCAGGGGGTAGGAATTCACCCCTCCACTTT.

The chain uses TRBV6-5 and TRBJ2-6; possible D gene TRBD1, 5 bases. Deletions cut 2 bases from V and 0 bases from J, with 8 bases between. CDR3 length: 16 amino acids. In germline, CDR1 is MNHEY, CDR2 SVGAGI. CDR3 protein: CASSYRQTSGANVLTF. The CDR3 DNA reads as TGTGCCAGCAGTTACAGACAGACCTCTGGGGCCAACGTCCTGACTTTC.

The rearrangement joins TRBV5-1 to TRBJ1-1, with 10 bases that match TRBD1. Germline lookup yields CDR1 SGHRS and CDR2 YFSETQ. The CDR3 has 13 residues. The V and J ends lost 4 bases and 10 bases, in that order; junction bases with no gene match: 7. CDR3 sequence reads: CASSRGQGIGAFF. Here the CDR3 DNA reads TGCGCCAGCAGCAGGGGACAGGGGATAGGAGCTTTCTTT.

The CDR3 here is CASSSLLSSNYGYTF. The CDR3 DNA sequence: TGTGCCAGCAGTTCTTTACTTAGTTCCAACTATGGCTACACCTTC. The chain links TRBV27 to TRBJ1-2; D ambiguous. This CDR3 is 15 amino acids long. V lost 4 bases to trimming and J lost 2 bases, with 14 bases between them. Germline V CDR1 and CDR2: MNHEY, SMNVEV (reference sequence).

This chain uses TRBV19 with TRBJ2-5, with TRBD2 matching 10 bases. V shed 5 bases, J shed 1 base, and the junction held 4 bases outside the gene matches. This CDR3 region has 15 residues. Germline V CDR1 and CDR2: LNHDA, SQIVND (reference sequence). CDR3 in amino acids: CASSVGLAAQETQYF. CDR3 sequence (DNA): TGTGCCAGTAGTGTCGGACTAGCGGCCCAAGAGACCCAGTACTTC.

The chain carries TRBV5-1 and TRBJ2-3, with 7 bases fitting TRBD2. This CDR3 comprises 15 residues. In germline, CDR1 is SGHRS, CDR2 YFSETQ. V shed 4 bases and J 5 bases; nucleotides not matched to a gene: 10. The CDR3 reads CASSRRTSAGDTQYF. The CDR3 DNA sequence: TGCGCCAGCAGCCGACGAACTAGCGCGGGAGATACGCAGTATTTT.

This chain connects TRBV6-6 to TRBJ1-5, with D tentatively TRBD1 (6 bases). Trimming took 6 bases from V and 3 from J, leaving 12 bases between them. CDR1 is MNHNY and CDR2 is SVGAGI in the germline V gene (reference sequence). The CDR3 is 14 amino acids. The CDR3 DNA is TGTGCCAGCAGGCCCAGGGGAACCAATCAGCCCCAGCATTTT. Its translation is CASRPRGTNQPQHF.

V is TRBV4-1 and J is TRBJ1-2; perhaps TRBD1 as D (5 bases). V lost 0 bases and J lost 8, with 10 bases in between. CDR3 length: 13 residues. Germline-derived CDR1 and CDR2 are MGHRA and YSYEKL. The CDR3: CASSQEAGLGYTF. The CDR3 nucleotides are TGCGCCAGCAGCCAAGAAGCAGGGCTCGGCTACACCTTC.

The chain recombines TRBV7-2 with TRBJ1-5; D ambiguous. CDR3 length: 14 residues. Trimming cost V 1 base and J 7 bases, with 11 bases left between them. Germline values: CDR1 SGHTA, CDR2 FQGNSA. The CDR3 here is CASSLDRGGQPQHF. The CDR3 coding sequence is TGTGCCAGCAGCTTAGATCGGGGAGGACAGCCCCAGCATTTT.

The chain combines TRBV11-3 with TRBJ2-2; D is undetermined. The ends were cut back, 1 base at V and 5 bases at J, with 5 bases in the middle. Germline lookup yields CDR1 SGHNT and CDR2 YENEEA. The CDR3 runs to 13 residues. CDR3 loop: CASSLATTGELFF. The CDR3, as DNA: TGTGCCAGCAGCTTAGCTACTACCGGGGAGCTGTTTTTT.

The chain recombines TRBV30 with TRBJ1-1; a weak D match, TRBD1 (6 bases). The CDR3 is 14 amino acids. Trimming removed 0 bases from V and 5 bases from J, with 13 bases in between. CDR1 and CDR2 from the germline V gene are GTSNPN and SVGIG (reference sequence). CDR3 region: CAWSVQGGWTEAFF. The DNA for the CDR3 is TGTGCCTGGAGTGTACAGGGCGGGTGGACTGAAGCTTTCTTT.

The V gene is TRBV6-6, the J gene TRBJ2-3, with 10 nucleotides matching TRBD2. The CDR3 covers 14 residues. J lost 3 bases, V lost 7 bases, and 4 bases had no gene match. The germline V gene encodes CDR1 MNHNY and CDR2 SVGAGI (reference sequence). The CDR3 sequence is CASTPSGSTDTQYF. The CDR3 DNA is TGTGCCAGCACCCCTAGCGGGAGTACAGATACGCAGTATTTT.

This clone was found a few times. The chain recombines TRBV4-1 with TRBJ1-3, with D uncertain. There are 17 residues in the CDR3. Germline V CDR1 and CDR2: MGHRA, YSYEKL. Trimming left V 2 bases short and J 1 base short, with 15 bases between. CDR3 region: CASSQHRPAGSGNTIYF. CDR3 nucleotide sequence: TGCGCCAGCAGCCAACACCGTCCGGCGGGATCTGGAAACACCATATATTTT.

The rearrangement links TRBV30 to TRBJ1-3; D uncertain. V dropped 3 bases and J dropped 0 bases, with 9 bases sitting between them. The CDR3 is 14 residues long. Germline V CDR1 and CDR2: GTSNPN, SVGIG (reference sequence). This chain's CDR3 is CAWSVGVSGNTIYF. The CDR3 DNA sequence: TGTGCCTGGAGCGTCGGGGTCTCTGGAAACACCATATATTTT.

The V call is TRBV5-1, the J call TRBJ2-5; 15 bases are shared with TRBD2. From germline, CDR1 is SGHRS and CDR2 YFSETQ. J was trimmed by 5 bases and V by 4 bases; bases with no gene match: 9. The CDR3 spans 17 residues. For the CDR3, the DNA is TGCGCCAGCAGCCGCTGGACTAGCGGGGGGGGCTTCGAGACCCAGTACTTC. It is translated as CASSRWTSGGGFETQYF.

The rearrangement joins TRBV18 to TRBJ2-2, with 10 bases aligning to TRBD1. CDR3 length: 16 amino acids. The germline V gene has CDR1 KGHSH and CDR2 LQKENI. The trim removed 0 bases at V and 6 bases at J, leaving 4 bases unmatched. In DNA, the CDR3 is TGTGCCAGCTCACCACCGCCGGGACAGGGGCCCGGGGAGCTGTTTTTT. Its translation: CASSPPPGQGPGELFF.

The rearrangement uses TRBV5-1 and TRBJ2-3, with no clear D. The CDR3 spans 12 residues. Trimming removed 3 bases from V and 4 bases from J, with 6 bases in between. Germline values: CDR1 SGHRS, CDR2 YFSETQ. The CDR3, as DNA: TGCGCCAGCAGCTCCGGGTCAGATACGCAGTATTTT. It codes for CASSSGSDTQYF.

As concerns this clone: At one of its ends the junction is not consistent with the germline gene, which may arise from a read error. This chain links TRBV29-1 with TRBJ2-1; D not certain. This CDR3 is 14 amino acids long. Germline loops: CDR1 SQVTM, CDR2 ANQGSEA. CDR3 bases: TGCAGCGTTAAAGACACGAGCTCCTACAATGAGCAGTTCTTC. Translated, it gives CSVKDTSSYNEQFF.

The chain uses TRBV6-4 and TRBJ2-7, with 13 bases matching TRBD2. The CDR3 loop spans 18 amino acids. Looked up from germline, CDR1 is MRHNA and CDR2 is SNTAGT. Trimming took 6 bases from V and 4 from J; bases not matched to a gene: 15. For the CDR3, the DNA is TGTGCCAGCAGCTACGGGACTAGCGGGACCGATGGCCGTTACGAGCAGTACTTC. Its translation is CASSYGTSGTDGRYEQYF.